This T cell receptor (beta chain) was sequenced for a study of control samples from healthy donors and cancer patients. The table came from immunoSEQ multiplex PCR; TCRdb's copy has only in-frame clones and leaves some out. The sample gives approximately 69,000 clones, 89% of which show up once; roughly 5.5% is in the top ten. Germline V lookup: CDR1 MNHEY, CDR2 SMNVEV (reference sequence). The CDR3 extends over 14 amino acids. V lost 3 bases and J lost 2, with 10 bases in between. The TCR comes from a man aged 55-75 years with colorectal cancer. Sequenced input: PBMCs. V usage is TRBV27 and J usage is TRBJ1-2; a weak D match, TRBD1 (6 bases). CDR3 DNA sequence: TGTGCCAGCAGTTTGGGGGGCAGCAACTATGGCTACACCTTC. It is translated as CASSLGGSNYGYTF.